This is a list of T cell receptor beta chains from one sample in a study of blood T cell repertoires in COVID-19. TCRdb's table, derived via immunoSEQ multiplex PCR, lists solely in-frame clones and lacks some. The sample consists of 200,000 to 250,000 clones, less than 85% of them appearing once. The sequenced material came from peripheral blood. Receptors originate from a woman older than 75 with acute or convalescent COVID-19. Both conserved end residues are trimmed from each CDR3.

j_call: TRBJ2-5; v_call: TRBV7-6; cdr3_aa: ASSPAPPFGSGETQY
j_call: TRBJ2-3; v_call: TRBV10-3; cdr3_aa: AIRAGGAADTQY
j_call: TRBJ1-2; v_call: TRBV19; cdr3_aa: ASSISGNFYGYT
j_call: TRBJ1-4; v_call: TRBV4-3; cdr3_aa: ASSQDYGHRNEKLF
j_call: TRBJ2-7; v_call: TRBV29-1; cdr3_aa: SVARTLTYEQY
j_call: TRBJ2-7; v_call: TRBV6-6; cdr3_aa: ASSYAPGQGFYEQY
j_call: TRBJ2-7; v_call: TRBV2; cdr3_aa: ASSGVLQGYEQY
j_call: TRBJ1-6; v_call: TRBV5-6; cdr3_aa: ASSLDQGNSPLH
j_call: TRBJ1-1; v_call: TRBV19; cdr3_aa: ATVVSRGTEAF
j_call: TRBJ2-1; v_call: TRBV28; cdr3_aa: ASSPDRGQYNEQF
j_call: TRBJ1-2; v_call: TRBV7-2; cdr3_aa: ASRLGQATYGYT
j_call: TRBJ2-3; v_call: TRBV20-1; cdr3_aa: SASDDGRGGIYTQY
j_call: TRBJ1-2; v_call: TRBV5-1; cdr3_aa: ASSLEGQPYFYGYT
j_call: TRBJ1-1; v_call: TRBV5-8; cdr3_aa: ASSPSPGDWRNTEAF
j_call: TRBJ2-1; v_call: TRBV5-1; cdr3_aa: ASSLTDTGHNEQF
j_call: TRBJ2-2; v_call: TRBV7-2; cdr3_aa: ASSIRTGANTGELF
j_call: TRBJ1-6; v_call: TRBV6-5; cdr3_aa: ASNVLPGNSPLH
j_call: TRBJ1-2; v_call: TRBV28; cdr3_aa: ASSSLTGVNYGYT
j_call: TRBJ1-1; v_call: TRBV12-3/TRBV12-4; cdr3_aa: ASGNRDPAGAF
j_call: TRBJ1-6; v_call: TRBV10-3; cdr3_aa: AISDRDTNNSPLH
j_call: TRBJ2-2; v_call: TRBV4-3; cdr3_aa: ASSQGTTLNTGELF
j_call: TRBJ2-7; v_call: TRBV28; cdr3_aa: ASTVDGTPSYEQY
j_call: TRBJ1-3; v_call: TRBV3-1/TRBV3-2; cdr3_aa: ASSQQGGNTIY
j_call: TRBJ2-7; v_call: TRBV3-1/TRBV3-2; cdr3_aa: ASSHASGTSGGAGSVEQY
j_call: TRBJ2-1; v_call: TRBV30; cdr3_aa: AWSPTYNEQF
j_call: TRBJ1-5; v_call: TRBV2; cdr3_aa: ASSDLGQATSSAQH
j_call: TRBJ2-3; v_call: TRBV5-1; cdr3_aa: ASSLEGSGVDTQY
j_call: TRBJ1-1; v_call: TRBV7-3; cdr3_aa: ASSLGQGWGTEAF
j_call: TRBJ2-5; v_call: TRBV3-1/TRBV3-2; cdr3_aa: ATLRTSGGAGETQY
j_call: TRBJ2-2; v_call: TRBV3-1/TRBV3-2; cdr3_aa: ASSQGQGYTGELF
j_call: TRBJ2-7; v_call: TRBV5-4; cdr3_aa: ASSRDRGSYEQY
j_call: TRBJ2-3; v_call: TRBV2; cdr3_aa: ASERRWDSRTDTQY
j_call: TRBJ1-5; v_call: TRBV20-1; cdr3_aa: SASDSSNQPQH
j_call: TRBJ2-1; v_call: TRBV14; cdr3_aa: ASSQDQRGGLNEQF
j_call: TRBJ1-1; v_call: TRBV6-2/TRBV6-3; cdr3_aa: ASSSRGLTEAF
j_call: TRBJ2-4; v_call: TRBV12-3/TRBV12-4; cdr3_aa: ASSFTALGTQY
j_call: TRBJ1-4; v_call: TRBV7-9; cdr3_aa: ASSLDAGKLF
j_call: TRBJ1-1; v_call: TRBV28; cdr3_aa: ASSAPGRRVTEAF
j_call: TRBJ1-1; v_call: TRBV19; cdr3_aa: ASSVTGVPPEAF
j_call: TRBJ1-1; v_call: TRBV7-9; cdr3_aa: ASSLELSGGRMDEAF
j_call: TRBJ1-1; v_call: TRBV5-1; cdr3_aa: ASSDRDRTMNTEAF
j_call: TRBJ2-5; v_call: TRBV6-2/TRBV6-3; cdr3_aa: ASSKQGTSGAGTQY
j_call: TRBJ2-3; v_call: TRBV6-4; cdr3_aa: ASSASTSGSTDTQY
j_call: TRBJ1-1; v_call: TRBV5-1; cdr3_aa: ASSPAALNTEAF
j_call: TRBJ2-3; v_call: TRBV11-2; cdr3_aa: ASSLEISGGPGY
j_call: TRBJ1-2; v_call: TRBV19; cdr3_aa: ASSRSDLLYSGYT
j_call: TRBJ2-5; v_call: TRBV6-6; cdr3_aa: ASSHDRGPETQY
j_call: TRBJ1-6; v_call: TRBV7-9; cdr3_aa: ASSLGAGTNSPLH
j_call: TRBJ1-4; v_call: TRBV19; cdr3_aa: ASSIDREENEKLF
j_call: TRBJ1-6; v_call: TRBV7-9; cdr3_aa: ASSLSGGSPLH
j_call: TRBJ1-5; v_call: TRBV7-2; cdr3_aa: ASSPRGGGRNQPQH
j_call: TRBJ2-4; v_call: TRBV7-9; cdr3_aa: ASSPSRGNKNIQY
j_call: TRBJ1-2; v_call: TRBV6-1; cdr3_aa: ASSEYGRLYGYT
j_call: TRBJ2-7; v_call: TRBV4-3; cdr3_aa: ASSQRTGNEQY
j_call: TRBJ2-5; v_call: TRBV7-2; cdr3_aa: ASSLAEAGRETQY